This T cell receptor beta chain emerged from a study of blood T cell repertoires in COVID-19. Looking at the study overall: Nucleic acid was either cDNA or gDNA, and it came from T cells, B-cell-depleted T cells, or PBMCs.

Study processing details: Researchers report that nucleated cell counts were estimated from reference gene primer amplification. Using immunoSEQ multiplex PCR, the repertoire was profiled, and TCRdb retains in-frame clones only, with some absent. V, J and clone size reflect that table, while D and trimming were determined from the DNA. The sample yields 180,000 or so clones, about 89% seen once. The CDR3 is made up of 14 amino acids. The germline gives CDR1 LNHDA, CDR2 SQIVND (reference sequence). The junction had 7 bases not matched to a gene; V was cut back by 5 bases and J by 6 bases. The source is a man aged 40-55 years with acute or convalescent COVID-19. Sequencing used peripheral blood. The chain has TRBV19 and TRBJ1-5; 7 bases line up with TRBD1. This CDR3 reads CASSLDRWSQPQHF. The CDR3 DNA sequence: TGTGCCAGTAGTCTGGACAGGTGGAGTCAGCCCCAGCATTTT.